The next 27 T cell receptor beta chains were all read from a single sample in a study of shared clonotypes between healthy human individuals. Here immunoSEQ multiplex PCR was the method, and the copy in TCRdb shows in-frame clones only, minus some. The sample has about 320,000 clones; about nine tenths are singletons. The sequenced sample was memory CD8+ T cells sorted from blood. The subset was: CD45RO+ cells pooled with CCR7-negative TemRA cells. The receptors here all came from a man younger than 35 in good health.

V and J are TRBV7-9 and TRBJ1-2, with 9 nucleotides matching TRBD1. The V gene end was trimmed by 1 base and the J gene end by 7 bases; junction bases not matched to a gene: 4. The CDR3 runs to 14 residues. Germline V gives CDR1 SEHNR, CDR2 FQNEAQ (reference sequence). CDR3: CASSLVGQGRGYTF. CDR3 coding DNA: TGTGCCAGCAGCTTAGTGGGACAGGGACGTGGCTACACCTTC.

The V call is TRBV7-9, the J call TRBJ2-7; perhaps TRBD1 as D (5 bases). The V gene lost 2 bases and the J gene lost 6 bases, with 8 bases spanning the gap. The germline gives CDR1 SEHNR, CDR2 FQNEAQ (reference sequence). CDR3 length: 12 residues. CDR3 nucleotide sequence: TGTGCCAGCAGCTTACCAGGGCCCGAGCAGTACTTC. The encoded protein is CASSLPGPEQYF.

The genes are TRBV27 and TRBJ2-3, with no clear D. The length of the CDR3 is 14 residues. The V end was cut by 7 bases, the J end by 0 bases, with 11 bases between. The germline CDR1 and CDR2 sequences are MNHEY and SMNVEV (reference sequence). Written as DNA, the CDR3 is TGTGCCAGCACGGTGGGCGCTAGCACAGATACGCAGTATTTT. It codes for CASTVGASTDTQYF.

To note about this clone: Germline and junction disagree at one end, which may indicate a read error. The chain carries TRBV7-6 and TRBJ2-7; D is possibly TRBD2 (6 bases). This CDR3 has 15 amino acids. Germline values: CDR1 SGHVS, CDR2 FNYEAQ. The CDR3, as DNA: TGTGCCAGCAGCCGGGGGACGCTCGTATCCTTCGAGCAGTACTTC. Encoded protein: CASSRGTLVSFEQYF.

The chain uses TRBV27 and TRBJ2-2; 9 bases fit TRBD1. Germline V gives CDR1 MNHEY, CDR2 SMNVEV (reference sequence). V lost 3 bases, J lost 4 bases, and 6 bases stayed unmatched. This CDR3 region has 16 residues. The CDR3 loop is CASSFGTGLFTGELFF. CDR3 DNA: TGTGCCAGCAGTTTCGGGACAGGGCTATTCACCGGGGAGCTGTTTTTT.

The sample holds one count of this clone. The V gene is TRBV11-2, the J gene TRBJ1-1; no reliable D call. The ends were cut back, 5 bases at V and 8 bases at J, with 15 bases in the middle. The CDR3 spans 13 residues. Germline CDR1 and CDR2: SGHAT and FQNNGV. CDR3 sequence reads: CASSPVSGGEAFF. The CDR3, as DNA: TGTGCCAGCAGCCCTGTGTCTGGCGGCGAAGCTTTCTTT.

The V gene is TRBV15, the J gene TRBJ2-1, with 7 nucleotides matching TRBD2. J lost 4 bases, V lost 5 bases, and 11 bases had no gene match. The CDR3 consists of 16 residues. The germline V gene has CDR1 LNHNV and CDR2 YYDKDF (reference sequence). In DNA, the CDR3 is TGTGCCACCAGCGCCCTAATGGGGGGACTATACAATGAGCAGTTCTTC. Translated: CATSALMGGLYNEQFF.

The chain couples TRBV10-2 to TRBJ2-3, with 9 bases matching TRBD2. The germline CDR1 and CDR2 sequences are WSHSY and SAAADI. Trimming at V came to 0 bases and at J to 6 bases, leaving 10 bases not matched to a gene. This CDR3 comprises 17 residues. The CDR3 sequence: CASSESGSGSLRDTQYF. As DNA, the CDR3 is TGCGCCAGCAGTGAGTCGGGTAGCGGGAGTCTTAGGGATACGCAGTATTTT.

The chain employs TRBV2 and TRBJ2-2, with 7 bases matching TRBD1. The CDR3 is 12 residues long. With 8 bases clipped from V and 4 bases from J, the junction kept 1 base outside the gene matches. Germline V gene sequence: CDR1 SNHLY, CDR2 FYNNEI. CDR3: CASAGGTGELFF. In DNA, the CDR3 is TGTGCCAGCGCAGGGGGCACCGGGGAGCTGTTTTTT.

The CDR3 sequence: CASSQGLAAYEQYF. The CDR3 region has the DNA TGTGCCAGCAGCCAGGGACTAGCGGCCTACGAGCAGTACTTC. The genes are TRBV7-8 and TRBJ2-7; 11 bases agree with TRBD2. This CDR3 is 14 amino acids long. Per the germline V gene, CDR1 is SGHVS and CDR2 is FQNEAQ. V dropped 5 bases and J dropped 2; count of bases not matched to a gene: 2.

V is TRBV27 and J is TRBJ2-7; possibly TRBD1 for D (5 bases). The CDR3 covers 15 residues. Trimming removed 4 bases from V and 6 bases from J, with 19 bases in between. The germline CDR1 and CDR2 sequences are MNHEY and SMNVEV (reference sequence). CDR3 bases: TGTGCCAGCAGTTACCCCCAGAAGGGGATAAGCGAGCAGTACTTC. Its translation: CASSYPQKGISEQYF.

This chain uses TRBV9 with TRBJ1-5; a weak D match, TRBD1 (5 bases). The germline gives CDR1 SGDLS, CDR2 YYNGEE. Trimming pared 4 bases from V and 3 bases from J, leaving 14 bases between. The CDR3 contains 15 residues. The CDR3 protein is CASSPGASYNQPQHF. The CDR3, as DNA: TGTGCCAGCAGCCCCGGGGCCTCATACAATCAGCCCCAGCATTTT.

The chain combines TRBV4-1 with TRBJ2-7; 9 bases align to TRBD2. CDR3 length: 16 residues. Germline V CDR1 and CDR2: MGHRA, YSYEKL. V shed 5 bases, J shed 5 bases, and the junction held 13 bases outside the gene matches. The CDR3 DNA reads TGCGCCAGCAGCTCAAGATACGCGGGAGGGCCCGACGAGCAGTACTTC. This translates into CASSSRYAGGPDEQYF.

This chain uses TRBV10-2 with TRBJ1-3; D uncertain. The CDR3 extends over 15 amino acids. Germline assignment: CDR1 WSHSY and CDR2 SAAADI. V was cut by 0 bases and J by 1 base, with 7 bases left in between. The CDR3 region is CASSESRGSGNTIYF. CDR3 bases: TGCGCCAGCAGTGAGTCTCGAGGGTCTGGAAACACCATATATTTT.

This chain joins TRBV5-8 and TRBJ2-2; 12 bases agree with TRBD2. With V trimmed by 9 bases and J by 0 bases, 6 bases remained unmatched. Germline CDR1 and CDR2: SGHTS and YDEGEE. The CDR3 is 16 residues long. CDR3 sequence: CAIWTSGIPNTGELFF. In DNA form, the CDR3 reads TGTGCCATATGGACTAGCGGGATCCCGAACACCGGGGAGCTGTTTTTT.

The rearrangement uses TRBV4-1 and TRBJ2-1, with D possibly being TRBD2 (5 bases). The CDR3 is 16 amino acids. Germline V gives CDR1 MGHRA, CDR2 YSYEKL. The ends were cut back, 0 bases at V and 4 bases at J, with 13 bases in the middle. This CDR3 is CASSQDEASLYNEQFF. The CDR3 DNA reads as TGCGCCAGCAGCCAAGATGAGGCTAGCCTGTACAATGAGCAGTTCTTC.

The CDR3: CASSADIGYEQYF. CDR3 DNA sequence: TGTGCCAGCAGCGCCGACATCGGCTACGAGCAGTACTTC. The chain joins TRBV9 to TRBJ2-7; no clear D gene. V was shortened by 3 bases and J by 3 bases, with 10 bases between the two germline ends. The length of the CDR3 is 13 residues. Germline assignment: CDR1 SGDLS and CDR2 YYNGEE.

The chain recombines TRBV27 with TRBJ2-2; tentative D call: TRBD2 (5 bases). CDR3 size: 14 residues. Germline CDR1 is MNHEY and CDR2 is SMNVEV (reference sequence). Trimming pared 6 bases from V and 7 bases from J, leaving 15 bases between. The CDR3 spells CASRIWRLDGELFF. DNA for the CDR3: TGTGCCAGCAGGATTTGGAGGCTTGACGGGGAGCTGTTTTTT.

DNA for the CDR3: TGTGCCAGCAGTTTAATGCAGGGAGGATCACCCCTCCACTTT. Protein: CASSLMQGGSPLHF. V usage is TRBV27 and J usage is TRBJ1-6; possibly TRBD1 for D (5 bases). The CDR3 is 14 amino acids. CDR1 is MNHEY, CDR2 SMNVEV, per germline (reference sequence). V gave up 2 bases and J gave up 10 bases, with 12 bases separating them.

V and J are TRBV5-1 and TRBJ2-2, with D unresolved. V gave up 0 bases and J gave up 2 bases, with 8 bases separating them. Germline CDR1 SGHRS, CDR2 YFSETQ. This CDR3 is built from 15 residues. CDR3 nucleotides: TGCGCCAGCAGCTTGGTCACGGATAACACCGGGGAGCTGTTTTTT. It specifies CASSLVTDNTGELFF. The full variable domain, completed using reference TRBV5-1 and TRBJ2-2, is KAGVTQTPRYLIKTRGQQVTLSCSPISGHRSVSWYQQTPGQGLQFLFEYFSETQRNKGNFPGRFSGRQFSNSRSEMNVSTLELGDSALYLCASSLVTDNTGELFFGEGSRLTVL.

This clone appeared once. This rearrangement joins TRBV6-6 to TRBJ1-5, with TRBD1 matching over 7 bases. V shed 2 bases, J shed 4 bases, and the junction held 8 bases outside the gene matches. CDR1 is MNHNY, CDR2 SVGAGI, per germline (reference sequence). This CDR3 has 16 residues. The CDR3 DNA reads TGTGCCAGCAGTTACGGGGGGACAGTTGAAAATCAGCCCCAGCATTTT. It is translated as CASSYGGTVENQPQHF.

As DNA, the CDR3 is TGTGCCATCAGTGAGTCTCCCCAGGGCTCCTACGAGCAGTACTTC. Translating it yields CAISESPQGSYEQYF. This chain joins TRBV10-3 and TRBJ2-7; TRBD1 is a possible D gene (5 bases). V lost 0 bases, J lost 0 bases, and 9 bases lay in between. The CDR3 contains 15 residues. Germline CDR1 reads ENHRY; CDR2 reads SYGVKD.

CDR3 nucleotides: TGTGCCAGCAGTTACCCTGGACGGAGCAATCAGCCCCAGCATTTT. As protein: CASSYPGRSNQPQHF. V gene TRBV6-6 combines with J gene TRBJ1-5, with D unresolved. V was trimmed by 2 bases and J by 1 base, leaving 9 bases between them. This CDR3 is built from 15 residues. In germline, CDR1 is MNHNY, CDR2 SVGAGI (reference sequence).

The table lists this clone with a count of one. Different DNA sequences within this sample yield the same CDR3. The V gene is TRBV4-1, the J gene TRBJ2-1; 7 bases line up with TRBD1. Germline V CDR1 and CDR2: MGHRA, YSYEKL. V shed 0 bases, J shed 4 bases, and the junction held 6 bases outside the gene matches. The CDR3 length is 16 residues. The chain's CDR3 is CASSQEPTGSYNEQFF. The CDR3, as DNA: TGCGCCAGCAGCCAAGAACCGACAGGGTCTTACAATGAGCAGTTCTTC.

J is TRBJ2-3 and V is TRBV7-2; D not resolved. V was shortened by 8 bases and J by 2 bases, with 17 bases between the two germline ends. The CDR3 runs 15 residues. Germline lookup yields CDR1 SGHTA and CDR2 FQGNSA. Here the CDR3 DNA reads TGTGCCAGCCGGTTCGGCCGAGGTTACACAGATACGCAGTATTTT. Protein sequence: CASRFGRGYTDTQYF.

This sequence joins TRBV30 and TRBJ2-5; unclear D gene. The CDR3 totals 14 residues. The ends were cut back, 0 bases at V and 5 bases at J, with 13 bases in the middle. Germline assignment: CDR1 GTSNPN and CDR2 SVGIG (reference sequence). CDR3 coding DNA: TGTGCCTGGAGTGTCTCTTCAGCGTTGGAGACCCAGTACTTC. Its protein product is CAWSVSSALETQYF.

CDR3 sequence: CASSEFLKANYGYTF. The CDR3 coding sequence is TGTGCCAGCAGTGAATTCCTCAAAGCTAACTATGGCTACACCTTC. The genes are TRBV6-1 and TRBJ1-2; D is unclear. The germline CDR1 and CDR2 sequences are MNHNS and SASEGT. The CDR3 consists of 15 residues. The V and J ends lost 2 bases and 0 bases respectively, with 10 bases between them.